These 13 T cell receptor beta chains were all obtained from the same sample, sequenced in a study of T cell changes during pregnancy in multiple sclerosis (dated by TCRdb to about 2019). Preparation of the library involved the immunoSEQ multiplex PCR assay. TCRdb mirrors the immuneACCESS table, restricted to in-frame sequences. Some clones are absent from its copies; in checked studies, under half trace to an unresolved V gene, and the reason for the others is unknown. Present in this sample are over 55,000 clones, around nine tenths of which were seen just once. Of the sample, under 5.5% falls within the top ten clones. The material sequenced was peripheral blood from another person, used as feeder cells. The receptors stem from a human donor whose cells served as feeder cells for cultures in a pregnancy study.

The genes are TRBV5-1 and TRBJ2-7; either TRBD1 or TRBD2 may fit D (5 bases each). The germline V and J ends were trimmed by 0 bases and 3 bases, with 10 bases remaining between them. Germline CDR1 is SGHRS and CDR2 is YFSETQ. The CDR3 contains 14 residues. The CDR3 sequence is CASSLAGADYEQYF. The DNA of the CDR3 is TGCGCCAGCAGCTTGGCCGGGGCCGACTACGAGCAGTACTTC.

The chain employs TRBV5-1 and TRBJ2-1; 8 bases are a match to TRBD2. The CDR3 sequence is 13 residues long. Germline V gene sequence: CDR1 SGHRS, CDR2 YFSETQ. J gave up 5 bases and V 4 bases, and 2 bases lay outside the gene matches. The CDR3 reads CASSPGGDNEQFF. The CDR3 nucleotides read TGCGCCAGCAGCCCCGGGGGGGACAATGAGCAGTTCTTC.

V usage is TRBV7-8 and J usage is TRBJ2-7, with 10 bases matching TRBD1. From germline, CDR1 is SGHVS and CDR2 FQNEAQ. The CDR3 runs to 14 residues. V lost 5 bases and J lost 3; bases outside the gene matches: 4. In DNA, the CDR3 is TGTGCCAGCAGCCCCCGGGACAGGGGCTACGAGCAGTACTTC. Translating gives CASSPRDRGYEQYF.

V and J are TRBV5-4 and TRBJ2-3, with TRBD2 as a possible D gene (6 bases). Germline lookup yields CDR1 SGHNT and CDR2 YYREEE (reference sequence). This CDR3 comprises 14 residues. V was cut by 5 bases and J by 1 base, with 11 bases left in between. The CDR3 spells CASRGTLRTDTQYF. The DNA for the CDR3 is TGTGCCAGCAGGGGGACTCTACGCACAGATACGCAGTATTTT. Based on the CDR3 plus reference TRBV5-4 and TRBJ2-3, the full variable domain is ETGVTQSPTHLIKTRGQQVTLRCSSQSGHNTVSWYQQALGQGPQFIFQYYREEENGRGNFPPRFSGLQFPNYSSELNVNALELDDSALYLCASRGTLRTDTQYFGPGTRLTVL.

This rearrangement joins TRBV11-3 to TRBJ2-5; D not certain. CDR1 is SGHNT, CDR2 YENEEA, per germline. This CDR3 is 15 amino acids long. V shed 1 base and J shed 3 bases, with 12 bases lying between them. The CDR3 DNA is TGTGCCAGCAGCTTAGGCAAAAGACGGGAAGAGACCCAGTACTTC. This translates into CASSLGKRREETQYF.

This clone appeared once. The CDR3 loop reads CASSLQGGSLPLHF. The CDR3 DNA reads as TGCGCCAGCAGCTTGCAGGGGGGGTCTTTGCCCCTCCACTTT. The V call is TRBV5-1, the J call TRBJ1-6; 7 nucleotides agree with TRBD1. Germline loops: CDR1 SGHRS, CDR2 YFSETQ. Germline trimming cut 1 base from V and 13 bases from J; bases unmatched to any gene: 8. CDR3 length: 14 amino acids.

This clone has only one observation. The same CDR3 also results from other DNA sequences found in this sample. DNA of the CDR3: TGTGCCAGCAGCCAAGTTGAAGGGGGCACTGAAGCTTTCTTT. This sequence encodes CASSQVEGGTEAFF. The chain recombines TRBV4-2 with TRBJ1-1; maybe TRBD1 (6 bases). V was trimmed by 1 base and J by 4 bases, leaving 10 bases between them. The CDR3 is made up of 14 amino acids. Germline V gives CDR1 LGHNA, CDR2 YNFKEQ.

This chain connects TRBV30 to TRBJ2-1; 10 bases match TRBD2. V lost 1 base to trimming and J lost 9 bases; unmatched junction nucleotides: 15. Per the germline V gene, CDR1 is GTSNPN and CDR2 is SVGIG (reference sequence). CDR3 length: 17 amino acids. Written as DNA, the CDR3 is TGTGCCTGGAGTGCTGAATTGTCTAGCGGGAGAACTCTTGAGCAGTTCTTC. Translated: CAWSAELSSGRTLEQFF.

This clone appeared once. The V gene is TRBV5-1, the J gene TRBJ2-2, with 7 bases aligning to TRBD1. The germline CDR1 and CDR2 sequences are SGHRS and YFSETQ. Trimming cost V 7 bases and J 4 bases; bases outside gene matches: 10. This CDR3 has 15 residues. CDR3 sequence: CASGDQGQITGELFF. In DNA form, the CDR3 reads TGCGCCAGCGGCGATCAGGGACAGATCACCGGGGAGCTGTTTTTT.

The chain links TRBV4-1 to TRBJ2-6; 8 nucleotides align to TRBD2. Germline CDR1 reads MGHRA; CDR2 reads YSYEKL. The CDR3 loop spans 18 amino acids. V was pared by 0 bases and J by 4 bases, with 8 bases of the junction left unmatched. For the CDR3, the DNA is TGCGCCAGCAGCCAAGATGGATCGGGGGGGGCAGGGGCCAACGTCCTGACTTTC. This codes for CASSQDGSGGAGANVLTF.

Here the CDR3 reads CASSQEREAYNEQFF. CDR3 nucleotide sequence: TGCGCCAGCAGCCAAGAGCGGGAAGCCTACAATGAGCAGTTCTTC. The chain links TRBV4-1 to TRBJ2-1; D perhaps matches TRBD2 (6 bases). CDR1 is MGHRA and CDR2 is YSYEKL in the germline V gene. The CDR3 contains 15 residues. V was clipped by 0 bases and J by 2 bases, with 8 bases between them.

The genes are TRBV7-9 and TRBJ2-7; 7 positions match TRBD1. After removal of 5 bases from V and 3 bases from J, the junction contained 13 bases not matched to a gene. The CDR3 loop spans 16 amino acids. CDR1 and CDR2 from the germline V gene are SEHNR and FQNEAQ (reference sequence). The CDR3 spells CASSVGAGGFDYEQYF. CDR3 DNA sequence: TGTGCCAGCAGCGTCGGGGCAGGGGGTTTTGACTACGAGCAGTACTTC.

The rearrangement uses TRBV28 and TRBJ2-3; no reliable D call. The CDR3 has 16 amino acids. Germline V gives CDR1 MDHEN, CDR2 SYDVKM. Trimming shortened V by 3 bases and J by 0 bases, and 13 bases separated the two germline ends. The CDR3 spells CASSLNGDPSTDTQYF. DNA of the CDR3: TGTGCCAGCAGTTTGAACGGCGACCCTAGCACAGATACGCAGTATTTT.